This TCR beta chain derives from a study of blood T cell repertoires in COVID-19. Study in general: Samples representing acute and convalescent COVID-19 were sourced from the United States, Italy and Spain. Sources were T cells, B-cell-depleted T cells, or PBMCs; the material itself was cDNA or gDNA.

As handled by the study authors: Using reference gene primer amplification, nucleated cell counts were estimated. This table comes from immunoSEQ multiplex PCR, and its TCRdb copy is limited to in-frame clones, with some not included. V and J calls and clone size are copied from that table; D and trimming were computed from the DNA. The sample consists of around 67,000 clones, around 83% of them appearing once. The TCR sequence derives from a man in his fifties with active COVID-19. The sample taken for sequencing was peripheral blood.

The CDR3 here is CASSGLGNRGSYEQYF. The CDR3 DNA reads as TGTGCCAGCAGCGGGTTGGGCAACAGGGGAAGCTACGAGCAGTACTTC. The V gene is TRBV7-2, the J gene TRBJ2-7; 7 bases map to TRBD1. Germline V gene data show CDR1 as SGHTA and CDR2 as FQGNSA. Trimming at V came to 5 bases and at J to 3 bases, leaving 13 bases not matched to a gene. The CDR3 totals 16 residues.